One and the same sample provided the 19 T cell receptor beta chains below, sequenced in a study of CD8+CD57+ T cells in acquired aplastic anemia (dated by TCRdb to 2016 to 2019). The run used an Illumina HiSeq 2000. Profiling of TCR beta VDJ combinations and CDR3 sequences used genomic DNA as the template. TCRdb redid the processing of the public reads, applying fastp at Q25 and MiXCR, and retained in-frame beta chains. Under each unique CDR3 protein, matching rows form one entry showing the most common genes and DNA. This sample gives 210,000 or so distinct CDR3 sequences in total; roughly 45% of them show up just once. The ten largest clonotypes hold less than 20% of the sample. The patients picked for sequencing were ones in whom flow cytometry had shown an expansion of CD8+CD57+ cells. The sequenced sample was sorted CD4+, CD8+, or CD8+CD57+ T cells (not recorded which) from PBMCs. Source of these receptors: a human donor with aplastic anemia.

Of note for this clonotype: The junction does not match germline at one end; this may be a read error. The chain recombines TRBV10-3 with TRBJ2-5; D is ambiguous. Germline loops: CDR1 ENHRY, CDR2 SYGVKD. The CDR3 covers 12 residues. The CDR3: CAVSVAQETQYF. CDR3 coding DNA: TGTGCCGTCAGTGTGGCCCAAGAGACCCAGTACTTC.

The chain uses TRBV5-1 and TRBJ2-7; 9 bases line up with TRBD2. From germline, CDR1 is SGHRS and CDR2 YFSETQ. Trimming removed 1 base from V and 6 bases from J; junction bases left unmatched: 8. This CDR3 is 15 amino acids long. The CDR3 sequence: CASSLTGTSTVEQYF. The CDR3 region has the DNA TGCGCCAGCAGCTTGACCGGGACTAGCACCGTCGAGCAGTACTTC.

In this sample, this clonotype turned up many times. This chain joins TRBV9 and TRBJ2-7, with 10 positions matching TRBD1. The CDR3 has 15 residues. Trimming cost V 1 base and J 4 bases; bases outside gene matches: 5. Germline V gene data show CDR1 as SGDLS and CDR2 as YYNGEE. As DNA, the CDR3 is TGTGCCAGCAGCGTAACGGACAGGGGGGGGTACGAGCAGTACTTC. This gives the protein CASSVTDRGGYEQYF.

At least ten counts were recorded for this clonotype. The chain links TRBV19 to TRBJ2-5; D is unresolved. This CDR3 spans 16 amino acids. V was trimmed by 6 bases and J by 4 bases, leaving 21 bases between them. Germline values: CDR1 LNHDA, CDR2 SQIVND (reference sequence). CDR3 protein: CASRKRAETFGETQYF. The DNA for the CDR3 is TGTGCCAGTAGGAAAAGGGCCGAGACTTTTGGAGAGACCCAGTACTTC.

This chain joins TRBV9 and TRBJ2-7, with 12 bases fitting TRBD2. V lost 4 bases and J lost 4; bases outside the gene matches: 9. Per the germline V gene, CDR1 is SGDLS and CDR2 is YYNGEE. There are 16 residues in the CDR3. The CDR3 sequence is CASSPSGLAGRYEQYF. CDR3 sequence (DNA): TGTGCCAGCAGCCCTTCAGGACTAGCGGGACGGTACGAGCAGTACTTC.

The table lists this clonotype with many counts. The chain has TRBV20-1 and TRBJ1-2, with D maybe TRBD1 (5 bases). V gave up 2 bases and J gave up 4 bases, with 11 bases separating them. This CDR3 has 13 residues. Germline CDR1 reads DFQATT; CDR2 reads SNEGSKA (reference sequence). DNA for the CDR3: TGCAGTGCTAGAAAGGGGCAGGGCTATGGCTACACCTTC. Its translation: CSARKGQGYGYTF.

V usage is TRBV9 and J usage is TRBJ1-1, with D hard to call. The CDR3 sequence is 15 residues long. In germline, CDR1 is SGDLS, CDR2 YYNGEE. V lost 0 bases and J lost 5, with 14 bases in between. CDR3 nucleotides: TGTGCCAGCAGCGTAGCAGGCACTATTCAGACTGAAGCTTTCTTT. Protein sequence: CASSVAGTIQTEAFF.

In its sample, this clonotype was seen many times. The chain couples TRBV7-9 to TRBJ1-5; D remains unclear. Germline lookup yields CDR1 SEHNR and CDR2 FQNEAQ (reference sequence). The CDR3 length is 14 residues. V was trimmed by 1 base and J by 7 bases, leaving 11 bases between them. The CDR3 region is CASSLEGPGQPQHF. The DNA of the CDR3 is TGTGCCAGCAGCTTAGAGGGTCCGGGGCAGCCCCAGCATTTT.

The rearrangement links TRBV2 to TRBJ2-1; possibly TRBD1 for D (6 bases). In germline, CDR1 is SNHLY, CDR2 FYNNEI. Trimming took off 8 bases at V and 6 bases at J, with 11 bases between the two ends. CDR3 length: 12 residues. The CDR3 is CASETGRNEQFF. CDR3 coding DNA: TGTGCCAGCGAAACAGGGCGCAATGAGCAGTTCTTC.

V and J are TRBV9 and TRBJ2-3, with TRBD2 matching over 12 bases. Unmatched junction bases numbered 8, after V lost 6 bases and J lost 6 bases. Germline V gene data show CDR1 as SGDLS and CDR2 as YYNGEE. The CDR3 spans 15 residues. CDR3 amino acids: CASTQLAGGMDTQYF. The CDR3 coding sequence is TGTGCCAGCACCCAACTAGCGGGGGGTATGGATACGCAGTATTTT.

The V call is TRBV7-2, the J call TRBJ2-7; D is unresolved. The CDR3 runs 14 residues. Germline loops: CDR1 SGHTA, CDR2 FQGNSA. Trimming pared 3 bases from V and 6 bases from J, leaving 15 bases between. This chain's CDR3 is CASSFRGRDSEQYF. Written as DNA, the CDR3 is TGTGCCAGCAGCTTCCGCGGACGCGATTCCGAGCAGTACTTC.

The rearrangement links TRBV20-1 to TRBJ1-2; D is unclear. The germline CDR1 and CDR2 sequences are DFQATT and SNEGSKA (reference sequence). Trimming took 3 bases from V and 6 from J, leaving 20 bases between them. CDR3 length: 15 amino acids. The CDR3 reads CSARENWRDANGYTF. The CDR3 coding sequence is TGCAGTGCTAGGGAAAACTGGAGGGATGCGAATGGCTACACCTTC.

This clonotype was recorded many times. The chain is built from TRBV2 and TRBJ1-4; no clear D. The CDR3 is made up of 12 amino acids. Germline V gene lookup returns CDR1 SNHLY and CDR2 FYNNEI. Trimming cost V 4 bases and J 14 bases, with 14 bases left between them. The CDR3 sequence: CASSALRRQLFF. The CDR3 DNA follows: TGTGCCAGCAGTGCGCTTCGTCGCCAGCTGTTTTTT.

The genes are TRBV19 and TRBJ2-1; D is perhaps TRBD1 (5 bases). This CDR3 has 14 amino acids. V was cut by 7 bases and J by 10 bases, with 20 bases left in between. In germline, CDR1 is LNHDA, CDR2 SQIVND (reference sequence). As DNA, the CDR3 is TGTGCCAGTAAGGTCCAGGGCGCGGTTATGGAGCAGTTCTTC. Translation gives CASKVQGAVMEQFF.

The chain has TRBV19 and TRBJ1-1; no firm D call. Germline V gene data show CDR1 as LNHDA and CDR2 as SQIVND (reference sequence). CDR3 length: 15 amino acids. V gave up 7 bases and J gave up 0 bases, with 15 bases separating them. The CDR3 protein is CASIVADGMNTEAFF. In DNA, the CDR3 is TGTGCCAGTATAGTGGCTGACGGAATGAACACTGAAGCTTTCTTT.

This clonotype was recorded at least ten times. This chain uses TRBV5-8 with TRBJ2-2; the D call may be TRBD1 or TRBD2 (5 bases each). The CDR3 contains 14 residues. The germline V gene has CDR1 SGHTS and CDR2 YDEGEE. Between the trimmed V and J ends, which lost 4 bases and 5 bases, there was a span of 12 bases. The CDR3 bases are TGTGCCAGCAGCCGAGGGGTGTATACCGGGGAGCTGTTTTTT. The encoded protein is CASSRGVYTGELFF.

In the case of this clonotype: Germline and junction disagree at one end, which may indicate a read error. This chain connects TRBV10-2 to TRBJ1-2; D is possibly TRBD1 (6 bases). Germline V gives CDR1 WSHSY, CDR2 SAAADI. This CDR3 has 13 amino acids. CDR3 in amino acids: CASSVTGTWAYTF. Here the CDR3 DNA reads TGTGCCAGCAGTGTGACCGGGACATGGGCCTACACCTTC.

This clonotype was counted at least ten times. The V call is TRBV5-5, the J call TRBJ1-6; D gene ambiguous. The CDR3 runs 14 residues. CDR1 and CDR2 (germline): SGHKS, YYEKEE (reference sequence). Deletions cut 0 bases from V and 7 bases from J, with 8 bases between. The CDR3 nucleotides read TGTGCCAGCAGCTTGGAGGGCCGGAATTCACCCCTCCACTTT. This gives the protein CASSLEGRNSPLHF. Full variable domain (outside the CDR3, taken from reference TRBV5-5 and TRBJ1-6): DAGVTQSPTHLIKTRGQQVTLRCSPISGHKSVSWYQQVLGQGPQFIFQYYEKEERGRGNFPDRFSARQFPNYSSELNVNALLLGDSALYLCASSLEGRNSPLHFGNGTRLTVT.

The sample holds many counts of this clonotype. The chain has TRBV20-1 and TRBJ1-6; 9 positions agree with TRBD1. The V gene's germline CDR1 is DFQATT and CDR2 SNEGSKA (reference sequence). With 7 bases clipped from V and 9 bases from J, the junction kept 16 bases outside the gene matches. The length of the CDR3 is 16 residues. This CDR3 is CSVPFGTGRESSPLHF. CDR3 DNA sequence: TGCAGTGTCCCATTCGGGACAGGGCGGGAAAGTTCACCCCTCCACTTT.